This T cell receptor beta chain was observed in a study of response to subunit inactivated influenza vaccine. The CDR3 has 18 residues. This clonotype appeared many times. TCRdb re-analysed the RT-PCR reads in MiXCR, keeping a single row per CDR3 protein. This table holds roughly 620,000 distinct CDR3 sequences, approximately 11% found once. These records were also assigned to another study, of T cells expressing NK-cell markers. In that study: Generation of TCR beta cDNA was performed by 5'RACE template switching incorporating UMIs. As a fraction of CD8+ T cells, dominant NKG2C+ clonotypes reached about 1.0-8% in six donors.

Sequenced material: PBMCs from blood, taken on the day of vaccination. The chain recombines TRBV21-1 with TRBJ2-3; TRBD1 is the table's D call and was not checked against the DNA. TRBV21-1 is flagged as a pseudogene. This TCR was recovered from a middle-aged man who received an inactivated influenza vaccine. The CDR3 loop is CASSKGGDANLMTDTQYF. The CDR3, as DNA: TGTGCCAGCAGCAAAGGGGGGGACGCCAACCTCATGACAGATACGCAGTATTTT.